The clone carrying this T cell receptor beta chain was seen more than once but under ten times. What it recognizes is unknown. These data originate in a study of beta chain features in type 1 diabetes. Turning to the study itself: Examination covered over 85,000,000 sorted cells spanning all samples.

Expressed TCRB transcripts were sequenced because the isolated RNA had all been reverse transcribed beforehand. TCRdb keeps only in-frame clones here, not all; method: immunoSEQ multiplex PCR. The table has around 710,000 clones, over 10% seen once. Germline CDR1 SGHDT, CDR2 YYEEEE. Deletions cut 0 bases from V and 0 bases from J, with 15 bases between. The CDR3 contains 17 residues. Notes on the study in general: Shortening that was moderate but significant affected the TCRB CDR3s of Type 1 diabetes patients in all four CD4+ subsets. Compared to healthy donors, patients appeared to have naive, central memory and Treg TCRB repertoires that were more alike.

The sequence came from a man aged 25 to 40 with type 1 diabetes. The chain combines TRBV5-6 with TRBJ1-1; possible D gene TRBD1, 5 bases. The sequenced material came from naive CD4+ T cells from blood. The DNA of the CDR3 is TGTGCCAGCAGCTTGGGAGGGGCCCTTTTGTTGAACACTGAAGCTTTCTTT. Protein product: CASSLGGALLLNTEAFF.